This is a list of T cell receptor beta chains from one sample in a study of T cell responses to AZD1222 COVID-19 vaccine. Sequencing was performed with immunoSEQ multiplex PCR; in TCRdb, only in-frame clones are kept and a portion is missing. The repertoire holds 100,000 to 150,000 clones, with approximately 80% as singletons. The specimen was peripheral blood, collected 28 days after the second AZD1222 dose. The source of these receptors is an adult who received the AZD1222 COVID-19 vaccine. CDR3s include the opening cysteine and the closing phenylalanine or tryptophan. A D gene is named only where the DNA matches it firmly. The size entry is marked missing in some rows and otherwise reads once, few, many or a size class.

d_call j_call clone_size v_call cdr3_nt cdr3_aa
- TRBJ2-7 - TRBV29-1 TGCAGCGTTGAAACAGGGATTACCTACGAGCAGTACTTC CSVETGITYEQYF
- TRBJ1-1 - TRBV9 TGTGCCAGCAGCGTAGGCACACGGGGGGTTTTCTTT CASSVGTRGVFF
- TRBJ2-1 - TRBV5-1 TGCGCCAGCAGCTTGGTTAGCGGCTCCTACAATGAGCAGTTCTTC CASSLVSGSYNEQFF
- TRBJ2-5 - TRBV5-1 TGCGCCACCTTCGCGGGGTTGACAGGGTCGGGCCAAGAGACCCAGTACTTC CATFAGLTGSGQETQYF
TRBD1 TRBJ1-2 - TRBV5-1 TGCGCCAGCAGCTTGGTGGGACAGGGAAAGGATGGCTACACCTTC CASSLVGQGKDGYTF
TRBD1 TRBJ2-1 - TRBV5-4 TGTGCCAGCAGCTTAAGGACAGGGAGAAACGAGCAGTTCTTC CASSLRTGRNEQFF
TRBD1 TRBJ1-3 - TRBV5-1 TGCGCCAGCAGCACACCGGGGACAGACAAAAACACCATATATTTT CASSTPGTDKNTIYF
- TRBJ1-6 - TRBV18 TGTGCCAGCTCACCTACCACGGGAACAGCCCTCCCCCTCCACTTT CASSPTTGTALPLHF
TRBD1 TRBJ1-6 - TRBV5-5 TGTGCCAGCAGCTTGGCCGGGGACAGAAATAATTCACCCCTCCACTTT CASSLAGDRNNSPLHF
- TRBJ2-3 - TRBV29-1 TGCAGCGTTGAAGATTGGGGACGGCAGTATTTT CSVEDWGRQYF
TRBD1 TRBJ2-7 - TRBV27 TGTGCCAGCAGTTCACCGACAGGGGGAAGGTACGAGCAGTACTTC CASSSPTGGRYEQYF
- TRBJ1-6 once TRBV4-2 TGTGCCAGCAGCCAAGTCGGGGGGTGGGATTCACCCCTCCACTTT CASSQVGGWDSPLHF
TRBD1 TRBJ1-6 - TRBV6-4 TGTGCCAGCAGGTTTCAGGGGGGGTCTAATTCACCCCTCCACTTT CASRFQGGSNSPLHF
- TRBJ1-2 once TRBV11-2 TGTGCCAGCACCCCGACAGTAAACTATGGCTACACCTTC CASTPTVNYGYTF
- TRBJ1-1 - TRBV5-6 TGTGCCAGCAGCTATTCAGGCAGTAACACTGAAGCTTTCTTT CASSYSGSNTEAFF
- TRBJ1-2 - TRBV5-8 TGTGCCAGCAGCTTGGACGGCAGGGTGGGCTATGGCTACACCTTC CASSLDGRVGYGYTF
- TRBJ2-5 - TRBV18 TGTGCCAGCTCACCCGGGATGCGAGGAGAAGAGACCCAGTACTTC CASSPGMRGEETQYF
- TRBJ1-1 - TRBV25-1 TGTGCCAGCAGGAGAGGGTGGACTGAAGCTTTCTTT CASRRGWTEAFF
- TRBJ1-1 - TRBV27 TGTGCCAGCAGTTTACGGGCAGGGGACACTGAAGCTTTCTTT CASSLRAGDTEAFF
- TRBJ2-1 few TRBV9 TGTGCCAGCAGCGTCTCCACTGGGGGGGGACATCAGTTCTTC CASSVSTGGGHQFF
- TRBJ1-1 - TRBV5-1 TGCGCCAGCAGCTTGGCCATAGGGCAGATCACTGAAGCTTTCTTT CASSLAIGQITEAFF
- TRBJ1-6 - TRBV10-2 TGCGCCAGCAGTGAGTTACAGCTTAATTCACCCCTCCACTTT CASSELQLNSPLHF
- TRBJ1-6 - TRBV5-1 TGCGCCAGCAGCTTGATTGGTTCCCTAGAACGATCACCCCTCCACTTT CASSLIGSLERSPLHF
- TRBJ2-1 - TRBV5-6 TGTGCCAGCAGCTTTGGGAGCCACAGGGTCAATGAGCAGTTCTTC CASSFGSHRVNEQFF
- TRBJ2-7 - TRBV28 TGTGCCAGCAGCGGCATGGGCCCCTACGAGCAGTACTTC CASSGMGPYEQYF
TRBD1 TRBJ1-2 few TRBV19 TGTGCCAGTAGTATCATTGGGACAGGGGGCACGAAGGGCTACACCTTC CASSIIGTGGTKGYTF
TRBD1 TRBJ1-4 many TRBV10-2 TGCGCCAGCAGCCTAATGGGACAGGTCTTTTTT CASSLMGQVFF
- TRBJ2-7 - TRBV27 TGTGCCAGCAGAAATCCCCCCGGCAGGGCGAATGAGCAGTACTTC CASRNPPGRANEQYF
- TRBJ1-1 - TRBV7-5 TGTGCCAGAAGCCCAGGGGGACTCAGAAACACTGAAGCTTTCTTT CARSPGGLRNTEAFF
- TRBJ1-3 - TRBV5-1 TGCGCCAGCAGCCCCTTGGCGGGAAACACCATATATTTT CASSPLAGNTIYF
TRBD2 TRBJ2-3 once TRBV5-1 TGCGCCAGCAGCCGGACGACCACTAGCGGGGCCAGTCGTACGCAGTATTTT CASSRTTTSGASRTQYF
TRBD1 TRBJ1-4 - TRBV9 TGTGCCAGCAGCGTCGGGACAGGGGGGAATGAAAAACTGTTTTTT CASSVGTGGNEKLFF
- TRBJ1-5 - TRBV15 TGTGCCACCAGCAGAGATGCGGCCGAGTTAAATCAGCCCCAGCATTTT CATSRDAAELNQPQHF
- TRBJ2-1 - TRBV9 TGTGCCAGCAGCCGCCTCGGGGGACAGACGTACAATGAGCAGTTCTTC CASSRLGGQTYNEQFF
- TRBJ1-1 - TRBV20-1 TGCAGTGCAACCTGGAACACTGAAGCTTTCTTT CSATWNTEAFF
- TRBJ1-4 - TRBV3-1/TRBV3-2 TGTGCCAGCAGGGCTACAGTCCCAACTAATGAAAAACTGTTTTTT CASRATVPTNEKLFF
TRBD1 TRBJ1-1 - TRBV6-4 TGTGCCAGCAGTGACCCAGCCACAGGGGCCTTCATGAACACTGAAGCTTTCTTT CASSDPATGAFMNTEAFF
- TRBJ1-1 - TRBV2 TGTGCCACCAGGGGACAGAACACTGAAGCTTTCTTT CATRGQNTEAFF
TRBD1 TRBJ1-1 few TRBV7-2 TGTGCCAGCAGCCCCCGGACAGGGTCGGGCACTGAAGCTTTCTTT CASSPRTGSGTEAFF
TRBD1 TRBJ1-4 - TRBV4-1 TGCGCCAGCAGCCCCCCGGGACAGGGGTATGAAAAACTGTTTTTT CASSPPGQGYEKLFF
- TRBJ1-1 - TRBV18 TGTGCCAGCTCACTGGGACAAATAAACACTGAAGCTTTCTTT CASSLGQINTEAFF